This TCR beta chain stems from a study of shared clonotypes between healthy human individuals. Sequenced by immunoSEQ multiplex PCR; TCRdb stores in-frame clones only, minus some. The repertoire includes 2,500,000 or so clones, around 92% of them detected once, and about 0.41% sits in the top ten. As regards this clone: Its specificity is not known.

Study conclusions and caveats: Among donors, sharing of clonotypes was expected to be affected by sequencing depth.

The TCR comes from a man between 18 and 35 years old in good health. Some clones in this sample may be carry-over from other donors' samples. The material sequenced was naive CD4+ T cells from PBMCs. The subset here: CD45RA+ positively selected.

This chain's CDR3 is CASSTLGLDNEQFF. For the CDR3, the DNA is TGTGCCAGTAGTACCCTAGGACTAGACAATGAGCAGTTCTTC. The V call is TRBV19, the J call TRBJ2-1; 7 bases map to TRBD2. The V gene end was trimmed by 4 bases and the J gene end by 5 bases; junction bases not matched to a gene: 5. Germline assignment: CDR1 LNHDA and CDR2 SQIVND (reference sequence). The CDR3 contains 14 residues.